The T cell receptor (beta chain) described here comes from a study of CD8 T cells in ankylosing spondylitis. Study-wide results and caveats: About 8 highly homologous variants formed a TCR beta motif that appeared characteristic of ankylosing spondylitis blood.

The trim removed 5 bases at V and 5 bases at J, leaving 3 bases unmatched. Germline lookup yields CDR1 MNHEY and CDR2 SMNVEV (reference sequence). The CDR3 is 12 amino acids. Details on this clonotype: Its antigen is not identified.

Using its own MiXCR run on the 5' RACE reads, TCRdb lists one record per CDR3 protein. Of around 130,000 distinct CDR3 sequences listed, over 15% were seen once; the top ten hold approximately 30%. Sample: blood, either unsorted or a sorted T cell fraction (not recorded which). The V and J genes are TRBV27 and TRBJ2-7; 7 bases map to TRBD1. The clonotype was recovered from a male donor with ankylosing spondylitis. CDR3 in amino acids: CASSVTGDEQYF. CDR3 sequence (DNA): TGTGCCAGCAGTGTAACAGGGGACGAGCAGTACTTC.